The 25 T cell receptor beta chains below come from one sample, sequenced in a study of CD8 T cells in Susac syndrome. The authors reverse transcribed about 0.5 to 1 ug RNA with random hexamers. TCRdb re-called the immunoSEQ multiplex PCR reads through MiXCR, storing one row per CDR3 protein. Here the sample spans around 150,000 distinct CDR3 sequences, around 95% being singletons. Sample: CD4+ T cells from PBMCs. Every receptor here comes from a human donor with Susac syndrome.

The sample holds a few counts of this clonotype. The chain has TRBV6-2 or TRBV6-3 and TRBJ2-7; maybe TRBD2 (6 bases). The CDR3 spans 11 residues. The V end lost 6 bases, the J end lost 6 bases, and 9 bases lay between the germline ends. Germline V gene sequence: CDR1 MNHEY, CDR2 SVGEGT. CDR3 residues: CASSPRGEQYF. The DNA for the CDR3 is TGTGCCAGCAGCCCGCGGGGCGAGCAGTACTTC.

This clonotype was observed a single time. CDR3 protein: CATSGGTSRMQYF. The CDR3 coding sequence is TGTGCCACCAGCGGTGGGACATCCCGCATGCAGTACTTC. The V and J genes are TRBV15 and TRBJ2-5; possible D gene TRBD1, 6 bases. Trimming pared 5 bases from V and 11 bases from J, leaving 18 bases between. This CDR3 spans 13 amino acids. CDR1 and CDR2 (germline): LNHNV, YYDKDF (reference sequence).

The gene calls are TRBV14 and TRBJ1-1; the match to TRBD1 covers 7 bases. This CDR3 is built from 13 residues. Germline V CDR1 and CDR2: SGHDN, FVKESK. The ends lost 5 bases at V and 5 bases at J; junction bases unmatched: 5. CDR3 sequence reads: CASSEYRGTEAFF. The CDR3 nucleotides read TGTGCCAGCAGCGAATACAGGGGAACTGAAGCTTTCTTT.

In this sample, this clonotype turned up once. The chain is built from TRBV12-5 and TRBJ2-3, with D possibly matching TRBD2 (6 bases). Germline CDR1 LGHNT, CDR2 FRNRAP. Trimming removed 7 bases from V and 4 bases from J, with 9 bases in between. The length of the CDR3 is 12 residues. The CDR3 here is CASDGGPDTQYF. CDR3 in DNA: TGTGCTAGTGACGGGGGTCCAGATACGCAGTATTTT.

This clonotype was recorded once. This chain links TRBV3-1 with TRBJ1-3; D not certain. CDR3 length: 16 amino acids. The germline V gene encodes CDR1 LGHDT and CDR2 YNNKEL (reference sequence). V lost 0 bases, J lost 0 bases, and 9 bases lay in between. The CDR3 coding sequence is TGTGCCAGCAGCCAAGATTGGAGGGTCTCTGGAAACACCATATATTTT. This sequence encodes CASSQDWRVSGNTIYF.

This chain links TRBV30 with TRBJ1-1, with D perhaps matching TRBD1 (5 bases). V was cut by 0 bases and J by 11 bases, with 13 bases left in between. CDR3 length equals 12 residues. The germline V gene has CDR1 GTSNPN and CDR2 SVGIG (reference sequence). CDR3 in amino acids: CAWSVGPRTAFF. The CDR3, as DNA: TGTGCCTGGAGTGTGGGACCCCGTACGGCTTTCTTT.

The chain has TRBV27 and TRBJ2-1, with 7 bases that match TRBD2. Per germline, CDR1 MNHEY and CDR2 SMNVEV (reference sequence). Unmatched junction bases numbered 7, after V lost 7 bases and J lost 4 bases. The CDR3 has 14 amino acids. Here the CDR3 DNA reads TGTGCCAGCAAACGAGCGGGAAGATACAATGAGCAGTTCTTC. Translating it yields CASKRAGRYNEQFF.

V and J are TRBV9 and TRBJ2-5, with D tentatively TRBD2 (6 bases). CDR3 length equals 14 residues. The germline V and J ends were trimmed by 4 bases and 6 bases, with 16 bases remaining between them. Germline CDR1 SGDLS, CDR2 YYNGEE. CDR3 in DNA: TGTGCCAGCAGCAGCGGGTCGGGCGGGCAGACCCAGTACTTC. This gives the protein CASSSGSGGQTQYF.

This rearrangement joins TRBV20-1 to TRBJ2-7; perhaps TRBD1 as D (5 bases). In germline, CDR1 is DFQATT, CDR2 SNEGSKA (reference sequence). Trimming removed 4 bases at V and 0 bases at J, with 10 bases between. There are 13 residues in the CDR3. CDR3 sequence reads: CSANDRNSYEQYF. The CDR3 DNA follows: TGCAGTGCTAATGACAGAAACTCCTACGAGCAGTACTTC.

V is TRBV11-2 and J is TRBJ2-5; D might be TRBD2 (6 bases). V shed 5 bases and J shed 7 bases, with 14 bases lying between them. This CDR3 contains 13 residues. Germline-derived CDR1 and CDR2 are SGHAT and FQNNGV. CDR3 nucleotides: TGTGCCAGCAGCCCGGGACTCCTAAGGACCCAGTACTTC. It specifies CASSPGLLRTQYF.

The chain employs TRBV27 and TRBJ2-5; 9 nucleotides line up with TRBD1. Germline loops: CDR1 MNHEY, CDR2 SMNVEV (reference sequence). The CDR3 totals 14 residues. Trimming at V came to 6 bases and at J to 4 bases, leaving 6 bases not matched to a gene. CDR3 sequence: CASSRTGVRETQYF. CDR3 DNA: TGTGCCAGCAGCCGGACAGGGGTTCGAGAGACCCAGTACTTC.

V and J are TRBV6-6 and TRBJ1-5; the D is unclear. The CDR3 extends over 13 amino acids. The ends were cut back, 6 bases at V and 1 base at J, with 7 bases in the middle. Germline CDR1 is MNHNY and CDR2 is SVGAGI (reference sequence). The CDR3 sequence: CASSSISNQPQHF. In DNA form, the CDR3 reads TGTGCCAGCAGCTCTATCAGCAATCAGCCCCAGCATTTT.

This clonotype was recorded once. The V and J genes are TRBV29-1 and TRBJ2-3, with 11 bases identical to TRBD2. The V segment lost 6 bases and the J segment 6 bases; nucleotides outside the gene matches: 11. CDR1 is SQVTM, CDR2 ANQGSEA, per germline. CDR3 length equals 15 residues. This chain's CDR3 is CSVALAGGPWDTQYF. CDR3 DNA sequence: TGCAGCGTCGCCTTAGCGGGGGGGCCGTGGGATACGCAGTATTTT.

The V call is TRBV30, the J call TRBJ1-2; 7 nucleotides match TRBD1. This CDR3 comprises 13 residues. V gave up 4 bases and J gave up 4 bases; unmatched junction bases: 6. Germline V gene data show CDR1 as GTSNPN and CDR2 as SVGIG (reference sequence). The CDR3 region has the DNA TGTGCCTGGACACAGGGGCCCCGCTATGGCTACACCTTC. The encoded protein is CAWTQGPRYGYTF.

This chain connects TRBV20-1 to TRBJ2-3, with 12 bases that match TRBD1. The J segment lost 5 bases and the V segment lost 4 bases, leaving 4 bases of the junction unmatched. CDR3 length: 14 residues. The germline V gene has CDR1 DFQATT and CDR2 SNEGSKA (reference sequence). This CDR3 is CSATGTGGEDTQYF. The DNA of the CDR3 is TGCAGTGCTACCGGGACAGGGGGCGAAGATACGCAGTATTTT.

The V and J genes are TRBV27 and TRBJ2-7; no reliable D call. In germline, CDR1 is MNHEY, CDR2 SMNVEV (reference sequence). V lost 6 bases to trimming and J lost 2 bases, with 17 bases between them. The CDR3 spans 15 residues. DNA of the CDR3: TGTGCCAGCAGAAAACCAGGTGTCTCCCCCTACGAGCAGTACTTC. This codes for CASRKPGVSPYEQYF.

This chain uses TRBV6-6 with TRBJ1-1; perhaps TRBD1 as D (6 bases). Per the germline V gene, CDR1 is MNHNY and CDR2 is SVGAGI (reference sequence). This CDR3 region has 15 residues. Between the trimmed V and J ends, which lost 6 bases and 0 bases, there was a span of 14 bases. The CDR3, as DNA: TGTGCCAGCAGCCCTGACAGGATACTGAACACTGAAGCTTTCTTT. As protein: CASSPDRILNTEAFF.

V gene TRBV30 combines with J gene TRBJ2-2; the D is unclear. V lost 0 bases, J lost 6 bases, and 2 bases lay in between. The CDR3 has 11 amino acids. Germline CDR1 is GTSNPN and CDR2 is SVGIG (reference sequence). The CDR3 nucleotides are TGTGCCTGGAGTGTACCCGGGGAGCTGTTTTTT. This sequence encodes CAWSVPGELFF.

This clonotype was seen a handful of times. The chain combines TRBV20-1 with TRBJ2-2; D is uncertain. The CDR3 loop spans 14 amino acids. The germline V gene encodes CDR1 DFQATT and CDR2 SNEGSKA (reference sequence). V lost 5 bases to trimming and J lost 3 bases, with 13 bases between them. CDR3 amino acids: CSAPQGSDTGELFF. The CDR3 DNA is TGCAGTGCTCCCCAAGGTTCGGACACCGGGGAGCTGTTTTTT.

The chain joins TRBV20-1 to TRBJ2-5; weak D call: TRBD2 (6 bases). With 3 bases removed from V and 5 bases from J, the gap between germline ends came to 7 bases. Germline lookup yields CDR1 DFQATT and CDR2 SNEGSKA (reference sequence). The CDR3 is made up of 11 amino acids. CDR3: CSASTSETQYF. CDR3 sequence (DNA): TGCAGTGCTAGCACTAGCGAGACCCAGTACTTC.

The rearrangement joins TRBV19 to TRBJ1-4, with D hard to call. The CDR3 totals 15 residues. Germline V gene lookup returns CDR1 LNHDA and CDR2 SQIVND (reference sequence). Trimming left V 5 bases short and J 5 bases short, with 15 bases between. CDR3 nucleotides: TGTGCCAGTAGTCTCCACCGTGGCCCGAATGAAAAACTGTTTTTT. This translates into CASSLHRGPNEKLFF.

The chain employs TRBV9 and TRBJ1-6; D is uncertain. V lost 0 bases, J lost 6 bases, and 7 bases lay in between. This CDR3 has 14 residues. Looked up from germline, CDR1 is SGDLS and CDR2 is YYNGEE. The DNA for the CDR3 is TGTGCCAGCAGCGTAGGACAAGTTAATTCACCCCTCCACTTT. Protein product: CASSVGQVNSPLHF.

The CDR3: CATSRGGAGGYYEQYF. The CDR3, as DNA: TGTGCCACCAGCAGAGGAGGAGCGGGAGGCTACTACGAGCAGTACTTC. The V and J genes are TRBV15 and TRBJ2-7, with TRBD2 matching over 9 bases. V trimming: 1 base; J trimming: 3 bases; junction bases outside the gene matches: 7. The CDR3 spans 16 residues. Germline CDR1 reads LNHNV; CDR2 reads YYDKDF (reference sequence).

This sequence joins TRBV7-9 and TRBJ2-2; D is unclear. This CDR3 has 14 residues. Per germline, CDR1 SEHNR and CDR2 FQNEAQ (reference sequence). The V end lost 3 bases, the J end lost 1 base, and 6 bases lay between the germline ends. CDR3 coding DNA: TGTGCCAGCAGCTTGAGGATGAACACCGGGGAGCTGTTTTTT. The encoded protein is CASSLRMNTGELFF.

This clonotype was observed a few times. The chain has TRBV13 and TRBJ2-6; D is uncertain. V gave up 3 bases and J gave up 3 bases, with 3 bases separating them. Germline assignment: CDR1 PRHDT and CDR2 FYEKMQ (reference sequence). The CDR3 extends over 13 amino acids. The CDR3 spells CASSLFGANVLTF. The CDR3 nucleotides are TGTGCCAGCAGCTTGTTTGGGGCCAACGTCCTGACTTTC.